Each of the 14 T cell receptor beta chains below was sequenced from the same sample in a study of T cell responses to AZD1222 COVID-19 vaccine. Clones were read by immunoSEQ multiplex PCR, and TCRdb kept only the in-frame ones, dropping some. Of some 130,000 clones listed, around nine tenths are singletons. The sample here was peripheral blood, taken on day 0 of AZD1222 vaccination. Every receptor here comes from an adult in good health.

The rearrangement links TRBV18 to TRBJ2-1; TRBD1 might be the D (5 bases). The V end was cut by 3 bases, the J end by 14 bases, with 11 bases between. Germline V gene data show CDR1 as KGHSH and CDR2 as LQKENI. The CDR3 sequence is 11 residues long. CDR3 residues: CASSPGQSEFF. In DNA, the CDR3 is TGTGCCAGCTCACCGGGGCAGAGCGAGTTCTTC.

The rearrangement joins TRBV24-1 to TRBJ2-1, with 8 bases matching TRBD1. The CDR3 extends over 13 amino acids. J lost 12 bases, V lost 0 bases, and 3 bases had no gene match. From germline, CDR1 is KGHDR and CDR2 SFDVKD. CDR3 in DNA: TGTGCCACCAGTGATTTGGACAGGGGCCCGCAGTTCTTC. Its translation: CATSDLDRGPQFF.

This clone was picked up one time. This chain links TRBV4-2 with TRBJ1-2; D gene unclear. The CDR3 spans 14 residues. V lost 0 bases, J lost 3 bases, and 8 bases lay in between. Germline V gene sequence: CDR1 LGHNA, CDR2 YNFKEQ. The CDR3 is CASSQDLTDYGYTF. For the CDR3, the DNA is TGTGCCAGCAGCCAAGATCTAACAGACTATGGCTACACCTTC.

This rearrangement joins TRBV18 to TRBJ2-1; D possibly corresponds to TRBD2 (6 bases). V was pared by 3 bases and J by 8 bases, with 11 bases between. Per germline, CDR1 KGHSH and CDR2 LQKENI. This CDR3 spans 13 amino acids. The CDR3 reads CASSPRGTDEQFF. For the CDR3, the DNA is TGTGCCAGCTCACCGCGGGGAACCGATGAGCAGTTCTTC.

V usage is TRBV6-2 or TRBV6-3 and J usage is TRBJ1-2; D is possibly TRBD1 (6 bases). The V end was cut by 1 base, the J end by 11 bases, with 14 bases between. The germline V gene encodes CDR1 MNHEY and CDR2 SVGEGT. The CDR3 extends over 13 amino acids. The CDR3 spells CASSYFRGGRYTF. As DNA, the CDR3 is TGTGCCAGCAGTTACTTCCGAGGGGGTAGATACACCTTC.

The genes are TRBV7-2 and TRBJ2-7; D perhaps matches TRBD1 (5 bases). The germline V gene has CDR1 SGHTA and CDR2 FQGNSA. The V gene lost 0 bases and the J gene lost 5 bases, with 8 bases spanning the gap. The CDR3 consists of 13 residues. The CDR3 sequence: CASSLAPGNEQYF. CDR3 nucleotides: TGTGCCAGCAGCTTAGCTCCAGGGAACGAGCAGTACTTC.

This chain connects TRBV6-5 to TRBJ2-1; D remains ambiguous. This CDR3 is 13 amino acids long. Germline V lookup: CDR1 MNHEY, CDR2 SVGAGI. The V gene lost 4 bases and the J gene lost 3 bases, with 7 bases spanning the gap. CDR3 sequence (DNA): TGTGCCAGCAGTTGGTTTCGCTACAATGAGCAGTTCTTC. This translates into CASSWFRYNEQFF.

This sequence joins TRBV30 and TRBJ2-3, with D unresolved. Germline values: CDR1 GTSNPN, CDR2 SVGIG (reference sequence). CDR3 size: 13 residues. Trimming shortened V by 1 base and J by 4 bases, and 9 bases separated the two germline ends. The DNA of the CDR3 is TGTGCCTGGAGTGCCGTCGTAGCAGATACGCAGTATTTT. Translating it yields CAWSAVVADTQYF.

In its sample, this clone was seen once. V and J are TRBV20-1 and TRBJ1-1, with a possible D match to TRBD1 (5 bases). The ends were cut back, 6 bases at V and 5 bases at J, with 10 bases in the middle. Germline V gene lookup returns CDR1 DFQATT and CDR2 SNEGSKA (reference sequence). The CDR3 covers 11 residues. The CDR3 DNA follows: TGCAGTGCCTGGGGGAAAACTGAAGCTTTCTTT. Translated: CSAWGKTEAFF.

CDR3 in amino acids: CASSTQGGNQPQHF. The CDR3 coding sequence is TGTGCCAGCAGCACCCAAGGGGGCAATCAGCCCCAGCATTTT. The V and J genes are TRBV7-2 and TRBJ1-5; D is possibly TRBD1 (5 bases). In germline, CDR1 is SGHTA, CDR2 FQGNSA. Trimming removed 5 bases at V and 2 bases at J, with 10 bases between. This CDR3 comprises 14 residues.

The chain carries TRBV6-2 or TRBV6-3 and TRBJ2-7, with D uncertain. CDR1 and CDR2 from the germline V gene are MNHEY and SVGEGT. The CDR3 length is 17 residues. V lost 2 bases and J 3 bases, leaving 20 bases between the germline ends. Written as DNA, the CDR3 is TGTGCCAGCAGTTACGTTCTGTGGACCGGCCTTTACTACGAGCAGTACTTC. It is translated as CASSYVLWTGLYYEQYF.

This chain uses TRBV5-1 with TRBJ1-2; no clear D. Between the trimmed V and J ends, which lost 2 bases and 2 bases, there was a span of 4 bases. Germline CDR1 SGHRS, CDR2 YFSETQ. The length of the CDR3 is 12 residues. CDR3 protein: CASSFLNYGYTF. In nucleotides, the CDR3 is TGCGCCAGCAGCTTTCTGAACTATGGCTACACCTTC.

This chain links TRBV27 with TRBJ1-2, with D perhaps TRBD1 (5 bases). This CDR3 has 14 amino acids. V was pared by 4 bases and J by 6 bases, with 15 bases between. The germline gives CDR1 MNHEY, CDR2 SMNVEV (reference sequence). The CDR3 nucleotides are TGTGCCAGCAGTTCCGGAGTCCTCAGGGATGGCTACACCTTC. Translated: CASSSGVLRDGYTF.

CDR3 coding DNA: TGTGCCAGTAGTCCGCGGACAGGGAAAAATTCACCCCTCCACTTT. Translating gives CASSPRTGKNSPLHF. The V and J genes are TRBV19 and TRBJ1-6; 8 nucleotides agree with TRBD1. The J segment lost 7 bases and the V segment lost 5 bases, leaving 7 bases of the junction unmatched. The CDR3 is 15 amino acids. Looked up from germline, CDR1 is LNHDA and CDR2 is SQIVND (reference sequence).